These T cell receptor beta chains were read from a single sample in a study of blood T cell repertoires in COVID-19. TCRdb's copy holds only in-frame clones and misses some; the assay was immunoSEQ multiplex PCR. This repertoire shows roughly 310,000 clones, around 89% found once; its top ten account for around a tenth. Sequencing input: PBMCs or T cells enriched from blood (not recorded which). The receptors here all came from a woman between 35 and 50 years old who had recovered from COVID-19. Both conserved end residues are part of each CDR3. D genes are given only for firm matches. Rows give clone size only sometimes, using once, few, many, or a class for an expanded clone.

few,TRBV6-2/TRBV6-3,NA,TRBJ1-5,TGTGCCAGCAGTTACTACGGTGGTACGCAGCCCCAGCATTTT,CASSYYGGTQPQHF
NA,TRBV7-7,TRBD2,TRBJ2-2,TGTGCTAGCAGCCCACGGACTAGCGGGAGGGGAGACGGGGAGCTGTTTTTT,CASSPRTSGRGDGELFF
NA,TRBV2,NA,TRBJ2-7,TGTGCCAGCAGTAGACAAGACGAGCAGTACTTC,CASSRQDEQYF
NA,TRBV27,NA,TRBJ2-2,TGTGCCAGCAGTTCGACAGTCACCGGGGAGCTGTTTTTT,CASSSTVTGELFF
once,TRBV25-1,NA,TRBJ2-7,TGTGCCAGCAGTGACGGGCAGGGGTTGCGCTACGAGCAGTACTTC,CASSDGQGLRYEQYF
NA,TRBV10-1,NA,TRBJ2-1,TGCGCCAGCACTCCAGCGGGCGGGAATGAGCAGTTCTTC,CASTPAGGNEQFF
once,TRBV5-1,TRBD1,TRBJ2-3,TGCGCCAGCAGCTTGGGGGACAGGGTAAATACGCAGTATTTT,CASSLGDRVNTQYF
NA,TRBV21-1,NA,TRBJ1-2,TGTGCCAGCATTTGCAGAAAGTATGGCTACACCTTC,CASICRKYGYTF
NA,TRBV5-4,NA,TRBJ2-1,TGTGCCAGCAGCTTGGGAGGGCAGTACTACAATGAGCAGTTCTTC,CASSLGGQYYNEQFF
NA,TRBV5-6,NA,TRBJ1-5,TGTGCCAGCAGCTTGGCTGGGAGGCCCCAGCATTTT,CASSLAGRPQHF
NA,TRBV19,NA,TRBJ2-5,TGTGCCAGTAGTACAGGGGTACCAGGGGAGACCCAGTACTTC,CASSTGVPGETQYF
NA,TRBV25-1,NA,TRBJ1-1,TGTGCCAGCAGTGCTGGCGGCCCCACTGAAGCTTTCTTT,CASSAGGPTEAFF
NA,TRBV9,NA,TRBJ2-1,TGTGCCAGCAGCGATAGCTTAAACTCCTACAATGAGCAGTTCTTC,CASSDSLNSYNEQFF
NA,TRBV14,TRBD2,TRBJ2-4,TGTGCCAGCAGCGTGACTAGCGGGGGGCCCAAAAACATTCAGTACTTC,CASSVTSGGPKNIQYF
NA,TRBV7-9,TRBD1,TRBJ2-1,TGTGCCAGCAGCTCCCGGGACAGGGGCAATGAGCAGTTCTTC,CASSSRDRGNEQFF